One sample yielded the 11 T cell receptor beta chains listed below, sequenced in a study of regulatory T cells in long-lasting Graves disease. Stated time point: persistent/refractory GD, antithyroid drugs over 5 years with positive TRAb. The authors made the TCR library using RNA they extracted from PBMCs. CDR3 regions were amplified by Arm-PCR using iRepertoire HTBI primers to build TCR beta libraries. In TCRdb, the multiplex PCR reads were re-called with MiXCR into one record per CDR3 protein. This sample carries about 290,000 distinct CDR3 sequences, under 25% of them seen once, and the ten largest clones take roughly 50%. The input for sequencing was peripheral blood mononuclear cells (PBMCs), taken when the disease was refractory, from a patient treated with antithyroid drugs. These receptors were obtained from a female donor with Graves disease.

This clonotype was counted many times. V gene TRBV28 combines with J gene TRBJ2-7; D tentatively reads TRBD1 or TRBD2 (6 bases each). Trimming left V 5 bases short and J 0 bases short, with 14 bases between. The CDR3 is 15 amino acids. The V gene's germline CDR1 is MDHEN and CDR2 SYDVKM. CDR3 in amino acids: CASSPGGSRSYEQYF. Here the CDR3 DNA reads TGTGCCAGCAGTCCCGGGGGCAGCCGCTCCTACGAGCAGTACTTC.

CDR3 bases: TGCAGCGTCGGGAGGGCCACAGATACGCAGTATTTT. This encodes CSVGRATDTQYF. V gene TRBV29-1 combines with J gene TRBJ2-3; the match to TRBD2 covers 8 bases. V was pared by 6 bases and J by 2 bases, with 1 base of the junction left unmatched. CDR1 and CDR2 (germline): SQVTM, ANQGSEA. The CDR3 is 12 residues long.

Turning to this clonotype: This may stem from a read error, because a much larger clone lies one nucleotide away. Given the absence of the conserved phenylalanine or tryptophan at the CDR3 end, a read error is likely. The V gene is TRBV7-2, the J gene TRBJ1-2; D remains ambiguous. The CDR3 runs 12 residues. The germline gives CDR1 SGHTA, CDR2 FQGNSA. The V gene lost 1 base and the J gene lost 5 bases, with 5 bases spanning the gap. The CDR3 DNA reads as TGTGCCAGCAGCTTAGGGCCGTATGGCTACACCCTC. Protein sequence: CASSLGPYGYTL.

This clonotype has ten or more counts. The J gene is TRBJ1-2, the V gene TRBV27; 10 bases are shared with TRBD1. This CDR3 is 15 amino acids long. With 4 bases clipped from V and 4 bases from J, the junction kept 6 bases outside the gene matches. Looked up from germline, CDR1 is MNHEY and CDR2 is SMNVEV (reference sequence). CDR3 sequence reads: CASSSRDRGSYGYTF. CDR3 bases: TGTGCCAGCAGTTCCCGGGACAGGGGTTCCTATGGCTACACCTTC.

The CDR3 DNA sequence: TGTGCCAGCAGTTTAAGACAGGGGTACACCGGGGAGCTGTTTTTT. The encoded protein is CASSLRQGYTGELFF. The chain combines TRBV12-3 or TRBV12-4 with TRBJ2-2, with 8 positions matching TRBD1. Trimming took 2 bases from V and 3 from J; bases not matched to a gene: 2. The CDR3 sequence is 15 residues long.

This clonotype showed up just a few times. The chain recombines TRBV6-2 or TRBV6-3 with TRBJ1-4; D is unresolved. Trimming took off 1 base at V and 6 bases at J, with 6 bases between the two ends. The CDR3 is 13 residues long. Germline CDR1 is MNHEY and CDR2 is SVGEGT. In DNA form, the CDR3 reads TGTGCCAGCAGTTACTTGGGAGATGAAAAACTGTTTTTT. Residues: CASSYLGDEKLFF.

V usage is TRBV5-1 and J usage is TRBJ2-1; D call uncertain. The germline CDR1 and CDR2 sequences are SGHRS and YFSETQ. Between the trimmed V and J ends, which lost 4 bases and 0 bases, there was a span of 11 bases. CDR3 size: 15 residues. The CDR3 reads CASSTRTRSYNEQFF. CDR3 nucleotide sequence: TGCGCCAGCAGCACCCGGACCCGCTCCTACAATGAGCAGTTCTTC.

A few counts support this clonotype. The chain carries TRBV6-2 or TRBV6-3 and TRBJ2-7; TRBD2 aligns across 8 bases. The CDR3 totals 16 residues. J lost 2 bases, V lost 1 base, and 7 bases had no gene match. CDR1 is MNHEY, CDR2 SVGEGT, per germline. The chain's CDR3 is CASSYYSSGPPYEQYF. In DNA, the CDR3 is TGTGCCAGCAGTTACTATTCTAGCGGGCCACCCTACGAGCAGTACTTC.

Points on this clonotype: A read error may explain this, as a much larger clone is one base away. J is TRBJ2-7 and V is TRBV27, with 10 bases identical to TRBD1. The CDR3 runs 15 residues. Germline V CDR1 and CDR2: MNHEY, SMNVEV (reference sequence). J lost 6 bases, V lost 5 bases, and 10 bases had no gene match. For the CDR3, the DNA is TGTGCCAGCAGTCTACTCCGGGACAGGGGCCGCGAGCAGTACTTC. Translated: CASSLLRDRGREQYF.

This clonotype was found a few times. DNA of the CDR3: TGTGCCAGCAGCGCCCGGGACTCCTTCTACGAGCAGTACTTC. Translation gives CASSARDSFYEQYF. This chain joins TRBV7-2 and TRBJ2-7, with a tentative D call TRBD2 (6 bases). Germline assignment: CDR1 SGHTA and CDR2 FQGNSA. This CDR3 contains 14 residues. Trimming shortened V by 5 bases and J by 3 bases, and 14 bases separated the two germline ends.

This clonotype was found once. This chain connects TRBV5-1 to TRBJ2-7; D assignment may be TRBD1 or TRBD2 (5 bases each). The CDR3 contains 13 residues. V was cut by 3 bases and J by 6 bases, with 13 bases left in between. The germline V gene encodes CDR1 SGHRS and CDR2 YFSETQ. The CDR3 here is CASSSSSGSEQYF. Written as DNA, the CDR3 is TGCGCCAGCAGCTCCTCATCAGGGAGCGAGCAGTACTTC.